The rows below give T cell receptor beta chains drawn from one sample of a study of blood T cell repertoires in COVID-19. TCRdb's table, derived via immunoSEQ multiplex PCR, lists solely in-frame clones and lacks some. The sample comprises about 160,000 clones, 70% to 85% of which are singletons, and around 7% rests with the top ten. The sample taken for sequencing was peripheral blood. All receptors derive from a woman in her thirties or forties with COVID-19, enrolled during active disease. Both conserved end residues are part of each CDR3. D genes are given only for firm matches. Size values are once, few and many counts, or a class for expanded clones, and some rows have none.

TRBJ1-5,-,TRBV30,once,CAWSPRGGVQPQHF,TGTGCCTGGAGTCCACGGGGGGGAGTGCAGCCCCAGCATTTT
TRBJ1-2,TRBD1,TRBV5-4,once,CASSLGGGTGYTF,TGTGCCAGCAGCTTGGGAGGGGGCACGGGCTACACCTTC
TRBJ1-5,TRBD1,TRBV29-1,-,CSASMGTDSNQPQHF,TGCAGCGCGAGTATGGGGACAGATAGCAATCAGCCCCAGCATTTT
TRBJ2-7,TRBD2,TRBV6-5,-,CASRTLSGKGEQYF,TGTGCCAGCAGGACCCTTAGCGGGAAGGGAGAGCAGTACTTC
TRBJ1-2,-,TRBV2,-,CASKSEWGADYGYTF,TGTGCCAGCAAAAGCGAATGGGGAGCGGACTATGGCTACACCTTC
TRBJ2-7,-,TRBV6-5,-,CASSYTTGFTYEQYF,TGTGCCAGCTCTTACACCACAGGATTCACCTACGAGCAGTACTTC
TRBJ2-7,TRBD2,TRBV11-2,once,CASSLEVGREGTYEQYF,TGTGCCAGCAGCTTAGAGGTCGGGAGGGAGGGAACCTACGAGCAGTACTTC
TRBJ2-1,TRBD2,TRBV14,-,CASSQGFGGGRPYNEQFF,TGTGCCAGCAGCCAAGGGTTCGGGGGGGGACGACCTTACAATGAGCAGTTCTTC
TRBJ1-1,-,TRBV10-3,-,CAISEGRQSWTEAFF,TGTGCCATCAGTGAAGGACGACAGAGTTGGACTGAAGCTTTCTTT
TRBJ2-3,-,TRBV18,-,CASSPPLETDTQYF,TGTGCCAGCTCACCTCCTCTAGAGACAGATACGCAGTATTTT
TRBJ2-1,TRBD2,TRBV11-2,few,CASSLSLAGGLINEQFF,TGTGCCAGCAGCTTATCACTAGCGGGGGGCCTGATCAATGAGCAGTTCTTC
TRBJ2-5,-,TRBV7-7,once,CASSLGSGGETQYF,TGTGCTAGCAGCTTAGGGTCTGGTGGCGAGACCCAGTACTTC
TRBJ2-5,-,TRBV4-1,-,CASSLNPGFETQYF,TGCGCCAGCAGCCTTAACCCGGGGTTCGAGACCCAGTACTTC
TRBJ1-3,-,TRBV7-8,-,CASSLGVGGGNTIYF,TGTGCCAGCAGCCTGGGAGTGGGAGGCGGAAACACCATATATTTT
TRBJ1-2,-,TRBV7-2,-,CASSLEDWVYGYTF,TGTGCCAGCAGCTTAGAGGACTGGGTCTATGGCTACACCTTC
TRBJ1-2,-,TRBV9,-,CASSGRVGAFGYTF,TGTGCCAGCAGCGGTAGGGTGGGGGCTTTTGGCTACACCTTC
TRBJ1-2,TRBD1,TRBV9,-,CASSLNRGNYGYTF,TGTGCCAGCAGCTTAAACAGGGGTAACTATGGCTACACCTTC
TRBJ1-6,-,TRBV19,-,CASTGGGNSPLHF,TGTGCCAGTACGGGGGGGGGAAATTCACCCCTCCACTTT